The source of this T cell receptor beta chain is a study of blood T cell repertoires in COVID-19. In germline, CDR1 is SQVTM, CDR2 ANQGSEA. V was pared by 3 bases and J by 7 bases, with 21 bases of the junction left unmatched. The CDR3 length is 18 residues. Authors' data handling: Cell counts per sample came from amplifying reference gene primers. Clones were sequenced by immunoSEQ multiplex PCR, and TCRdb holds only the in-frame ones, with some missing. V and J calls plus clone size are reproduced from that table; the DNA served to infer D and trimming. In the table there are around 430,000 clones, 88% of which are singletons.

This chain joins TRBV29-1 and TRBJ1-2; 9 bases match TRBD1. Material for sequencing was peripheral blood. The TCR comes from a woman in her fifties or sixties with COVID-19, enrolled during active disease. Here the CDR3 DNA reads TGCAGCGTTGAGACCGGGACAGGGTTGGGGTCTGGGATTGGTGGCTACACCTTC. It encodes CSVETGTGLGSGIGGYTF.